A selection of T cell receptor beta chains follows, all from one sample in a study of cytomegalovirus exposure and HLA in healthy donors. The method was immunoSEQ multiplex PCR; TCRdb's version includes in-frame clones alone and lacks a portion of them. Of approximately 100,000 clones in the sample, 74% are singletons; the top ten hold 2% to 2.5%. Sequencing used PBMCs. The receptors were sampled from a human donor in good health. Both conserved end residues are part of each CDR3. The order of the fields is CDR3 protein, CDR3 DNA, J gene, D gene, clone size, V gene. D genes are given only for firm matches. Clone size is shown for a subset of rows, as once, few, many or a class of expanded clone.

CSVETWGGRNDEQYF | TGCAGCGTTGAAACCTGGGGGGGGAGGAATGACGAGCAGTACTTC | TRBJ2-7 | TRBD2 | . | TRBV29-1
CASIKDRNTEAFF | TGTGCCAGTATCAAAGACAGGAACACTGAAGCTTTCTTT | TRBJ1-1 | . | . | TRBV19
CASSFGTSGSYNEQFF | TGTGCCAGCAGCTTTGGGACTAGCGGCTCCTACAATGAGCAGTTCTTC | TRBJ2-1 | TRBD2 | . | TRBV13
CASSLGLAGGEDTQYF | TGCGCCAGCAGCTTGGGACTAGCGGGGGGGGAAGATACGCAGTATTTT | TRBJ2-3 | TRBD2 | . | TRBV5-1
CASSQVGQGAYEQYF | TGTGCCAGCAGCCAGGTGGGACAGGGGGCCTACGAGCAGTACTTC | TRBJ2-7 | TRBD1 | . | TRBV7-2
CASSLGLAAEETQYF | TGCGCCAGCAGCTTGGGACTAGCGGCGGAAGAGACCCAGTACTTC | TRBJ2-5 | TRBD2 | . | TRBV5-1
CASSLRNRNTEAFF | TGTGCCAGCAGCCTTCGGAACAGGAACACTGAAGCTTTCTTT | TRBJ1-1 | . | . | TRBV28
CATSRGGTVEEKLFF | TGTGCCACCAGCAGAGGCGGGACAGTAGAGGAAAAACTGTTTTTT | TRBJ1-4 | TRBD1 | . | TRBV15
CASSVGQGAGGELFF | TGCGCCAGCAGTGTGGGACAGGGGGCTGGCGGGGAGCTGTTTTTT | TRBJ2-2 | TRBD1 | . | TRBV10-1
CASSPGTSGYYNEQFF | TGTGCCAGCAGCCCGGGGACTAGCGGGTATTACAATGAGCAGTTCTTC | TRBJ2-1 | TRBD2 | few | TRBV5-6
CSVDFGGYTDTQYF | TGCAGCGTTGATTTCGGGGGGTACACAGATACGCAGTATTTT | TRBJ2-3 | TRBD2 | few | TRBV29-1
CASSSLRRTANQPQHF | TGTGCCAGCAGTTCCCTGAGGCGGACAGCTAATCAGCCCCAGCATTTT | TRBJ1-5 | . | . | TRBV28
CASSFDRTREAFF | TGTGCCAGCAGTTTCGACAGGACTCGTGAAGCTTTCTTT | TRBJ1-1 | . | . | TRBV2
CASSQWGGSEKLFF | TGTGCCAGCAGCCAATGGGGAGGAAGTGAAAAACTGTTTTTT | TRBJ1-4 | . | . | TRBV14
CASSSDREKTQYF | TGTGCCAGCAGCTCCGACAGGGAAAAGACCCAGTACTTC | TRBJ2-5 | TRBD1 | . | TRBV7-2
CASNSISGQADSPLHF | TGTGCCAGTAACAGTATTAGCGGCCAGGCAGATTCACCCCTCCACTTT | TRBJ1-6 | . | . | TRBV19
CASGQGGYTEAFF | TGTGCCAGCGGACAGGGGGGCTACACTGAAGCTTTCTTT | TRBJ1-1 | TRBD1 | . | TRBV19
CASSQGLLQGYGYTF | TGTGCCAGCAGCCAAGGCCTTTTACAGGGCTATGGCTACACCTTC | TRBJ1-2 | . | . | TRBV14
CASSVLGGGWNTEAFF | TGTGCCAGCAGCGTATTAGGTGGGGGGTGGAACACTGAAGCTTTCTTT | TRBJ1-1 | . | . | TRBV9
CASSEAARFRGNQPQHF | TGTGCCAGCAGTGAAGCAGCGCGGTTTCGCGGAAATCAGCCCCAGCATTTT | TRBJ1-5 | . | . | TRBV2
CASKRDSDVVAFF | TGTGCCAGTAAAAGGGACAGCGACGTGGTGGCTTTCTTT | TRBJ1-1 | TRBD1 | . | TRBV19
CASSFAGQGGNIQYF | TGCGCCAGCAGCTTCGCCGGACAGGGGGGAAACATTCAGTACTTC | TRBJ2-4 | TRBD1 | . | TRBV5-1
CASRLGTAANYGYTF | TGTGCCAGCAGGCTAGGGACAGCAGCTAACTATGGCTACACCTTC | TRBJ1-2 | TRBD1 | . | TRBV2
CASSPRVKVVPASTDTQYF | TGTGCCAGCAGCCCCAGGGTGAAGGTAGTGCCGGCCTCCACAGATACGCAGTATTTT | TRBJ2-3 | . | . | TRBV7-6
CATSRSRDRGRKKLFF | TGTGCCACCAGCAGATCCCGGGACAGGGGGCGAAAAAAACTGTTTTTT | TRBJ1-4 | TRBD1 | . | TRBV15
CASNGLAEPLTDTQYF | TGTGCCAGCAACGGACTAGCGGAACCCCTCACAGATACGCAGTATTTT | TRBJ2-3 | TRBD2 | . | TRBV9
CASSLRGLKNTEAFF | TGTGCCAGCAGTTTACGAGGACTCAAGAACACTGAAGCTTTCTTT | TRBJ1-1 | . | . | TRBV27
CASSPGTGRGGYEQYF | TGTGCCAGTAGTCCCGGGACAGGGAGAGGGGGATACGAGCAGTACTTC | TRBJ2-7 | TRBD1 | . | TRBV19
CATSGRQGFNEKLFF | TGTGCCACCAGCGGTCGACAGGGTTTTAATGAAAAACTGTTTTTT | TRBJ1-4 | TRBD1 | . | TRBV15
CASSIEDSSYEQYF | TGTGCCAGTAGTATTGAGGACAGCTCCTACGAGCAGTACTTC | TRBJ2-7 | . | . | TRBV19
CASSPLDRAGGELFF | TGTGCCAGCTCACCCTTGGACAGGGCCGGCGGGGAGCTGTTTTTT | TRBJ2-2 | TRBD1 | . | TRBV18
CASSYSRGTWNTEAFF | TGTGCCAGCAGTTACTCTCGGGGGACCTGGAACACTGAAGCTTTCTTT | TRBJ1-1 | . | . | TRBV6-5
CASRLQGAGETQYF | TGTGCCAGCAGACTACAGGGGGCGGGAGAGACCCAGTACTTC | TRBJ2-5 | TRBD1 | once | TRBV7-6
CSATTGSGNTEAFF | TGCAGCGCGACCACAGGGTCGGGGAACACTGAAGCTTTCTTT | TRBJ1-1 | . | . | TRBV29-1
CASSLSLASYEQYF | TGTGCCAGCAGCCTGAGTCTTGCCTCGTACGAGCAGTACTTC | TRBJ2-7 | . | . | TRBV16
CASSTLTVNTEAFF | TGTGCCAGCAGCACTTTGACAGTGAACACTGAAGCTTTCTTT | TRBJ1-1 | . | . | TRBV7-8
CASSLRGLAGGSETQYF | TGTGCCAGCAGTTTACGAGGACTAGCGGGAGGATCAGAGACCCAGTACTTC | TRBJ2-5 | TRBD2 | . | TRBV27
CASSLGSGSPYEQYF | TGTGCCAGCAGCTTAGGTAGCGGGAGTCCTTACGAGCAGTACTTC | TRBJ2-7 | TRBD2 | . | TRBV7-6
CASIGSGRADTQYF | TGTGCCAGCATTGGGAGCGGGAGGGCAGATACGCAGTATTTT | TRBJ2-3 | TRBD2 | . | TRBV2
CASSPTRGTDTQYF | TGTGCCAGTAGTCCGACCAGGGGCACAGATACGCAGTATTTT | TRBJ2-3 | . | . | TRBV19
CASSPPSSDRAYEQYF | TGTGCCAGCAGTCCCCCTTCTTCGGACAGGGCCTACGAGCAGTACTTC | TRBJ2-7 | TRBD1 | . | TRBV28
CASSSTPGTINNEQFF | TGCGCCAGCAGCAGTACCCCCGGGACTATTAATAATGAGCAGTTCTTC | TRBJ2-1 | TRBD2 | . | TRBV5-1
CASSEDLYYGYTF | TGTGCCAGCAGTGAAGATCTCTATTATGGCTACACCTTC | TRBJ1-2 | . | once | TRBV6-1
CASRPGKSPLHF | TGTGCCAGCAGGCCAGGGAAATCACCCCTCCACTTT | TRBJ1-6 | . | few | TRBV6-6
CASSYHPAASYEQYF | TGTGCCAGCAGTTACCATCCAGCGGCTTCCTACGAGCAGTACTTC | TRBJ2-7 | . | . | TRBV6-5
CASSFQGIEKLFF | TGTGCCAGCAGCTTCCAGGGGATTGAAAAACTGTTTTTT | TRBJ1-4 | . | . | TRBV7-8
CASSLGSGLRRTGELFF | TGTGCCAGCAGCTTAGGGTCGGGACTCAGACGGACCGGGGAGCTGTTTTTT | TRBJ2-2 | . | few | TRBV7-9
CASSPPGTRKGGELFF | TGTGCCAGCAGCCCCCCCGGGACAAGGAAGGGCGGGGAGCTGTTTTTT | TRBJ2-2 | . | . | TRBV7-2
CASSPGLASYTDTQYF | TGCGCCAGCAGCCCCGGACTAGCTAGTTACACAGATACGCAGTATTTT | TRBJ2-3 | TRBD2 | . | TRBV5-1
CASSELTDTQYF | TGCGCCAGCAGCGAACTCACAGATACGCAGTATTTT | TRBJ2-3 | . | . | TRBV10-2
CASSQVGLNEQFF | TGTGCCAGCAGCCAGGTAGGACTAAATGAGCAGTTCTTC | TRBJ2-1 | . | . | TRBV4-2
CAWISLRDEQYF | TGTGCCTGGATTTCTCTCCGGGACGAGCAGTACTTC | TRBJ2-7 | . | . | TRBV30
CASSQVDPGTALLAKNIQYF | TGTGCCAGCAGCCAAGTGGACCCCGGGACAGCCCTCCTAGCCAAAAACATTCAGTACTTC | TRBJ2-4 | TRBD1 | . | TRBV4-2
CASSLSPGQPQHF | TGTGCCAGCAGTTTATCCCCCGGGCAGCCCCAGCATTTT | TRBJ1-5 | . | . | TRBV27
CASSLEVRGMETEAFF | TGTGCCAGCAGCTTGGAAGTCCGGGGAATGGAGACTGAAGCTTTCTTT | TRBJ1-1 | . | . | TRBV5-4
CASRTRGQGGNTEAFF | TGTGCCAGCAGAACCCGCGGACAGGGGGGGAACACTGAAGCTTTCTTT | TRBJ1-1 | TRBD1 | few | TRBV28
CASSEGGGGSQPQHF | TGTGCCAGCAGTGAAGGGGGCGGTGGTAGTCAGCCCCAGCATTTT | TRBJ1-5 | TRBD1 | . | TRBV28